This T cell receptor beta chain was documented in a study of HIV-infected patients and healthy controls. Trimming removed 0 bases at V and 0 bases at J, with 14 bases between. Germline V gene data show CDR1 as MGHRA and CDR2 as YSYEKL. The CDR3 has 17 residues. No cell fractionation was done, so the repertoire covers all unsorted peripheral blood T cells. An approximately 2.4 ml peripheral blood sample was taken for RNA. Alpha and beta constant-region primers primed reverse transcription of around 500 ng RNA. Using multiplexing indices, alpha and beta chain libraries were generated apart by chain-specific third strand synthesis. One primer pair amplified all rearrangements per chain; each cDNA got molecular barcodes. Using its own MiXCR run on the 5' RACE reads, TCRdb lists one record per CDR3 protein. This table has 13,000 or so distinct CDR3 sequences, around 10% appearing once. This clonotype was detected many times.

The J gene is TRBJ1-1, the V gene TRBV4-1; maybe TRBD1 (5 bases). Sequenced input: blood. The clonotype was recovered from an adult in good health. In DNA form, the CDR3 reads TGCGCCAGCAGCCAAGATTTACAGGAAGTCATGAACACTGAAGCTTTCTTT. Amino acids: CASSQDLQEVMNTEAFF.